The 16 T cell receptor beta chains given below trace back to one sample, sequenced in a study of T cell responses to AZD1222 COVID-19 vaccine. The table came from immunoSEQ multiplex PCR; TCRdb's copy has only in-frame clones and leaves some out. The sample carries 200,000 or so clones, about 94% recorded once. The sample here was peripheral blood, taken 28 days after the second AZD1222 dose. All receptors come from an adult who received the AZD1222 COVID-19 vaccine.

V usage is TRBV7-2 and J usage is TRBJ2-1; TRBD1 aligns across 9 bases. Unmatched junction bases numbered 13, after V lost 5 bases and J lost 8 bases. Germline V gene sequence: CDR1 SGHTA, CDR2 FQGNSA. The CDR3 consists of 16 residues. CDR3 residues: CASSTPPGTGLDEQFF. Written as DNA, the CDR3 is TGTGCCAGCAGCACCCCCCCCGGGACAGGGTTGGATGAGCAGTTCTTC. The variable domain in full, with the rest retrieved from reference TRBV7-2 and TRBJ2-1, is GAGVSQSPSNKVTEKGKDVELRCDPISGHTALYWYRQSLGQGLEFLIYFQGNSAPDKSGLPSDRFSAERTGGSVSTLTIQRTQQEDSAVYLCASSTPPGTGLDEQFFGPGTRLTVL.

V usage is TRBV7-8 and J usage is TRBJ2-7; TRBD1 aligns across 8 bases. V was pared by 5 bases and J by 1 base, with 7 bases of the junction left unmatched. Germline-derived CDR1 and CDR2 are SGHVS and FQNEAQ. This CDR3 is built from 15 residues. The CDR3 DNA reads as TGTGCCAGCAGCCCCGGAGGACAGGGATCCTACGAGCAGTACTTC. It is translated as CASSPGGQGSYEQYF. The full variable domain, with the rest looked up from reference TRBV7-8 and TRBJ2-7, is GAGVSQSPRYKVAKRGQDVALRCDPISGHVSLFWYQQALGQGPEFLTYFQNEAQLDKSGLPSDRFFAERPEGSVSTLKIQRTQQEDSAVYLCASSPGGQGSYEQYFGPGTRLTVT.

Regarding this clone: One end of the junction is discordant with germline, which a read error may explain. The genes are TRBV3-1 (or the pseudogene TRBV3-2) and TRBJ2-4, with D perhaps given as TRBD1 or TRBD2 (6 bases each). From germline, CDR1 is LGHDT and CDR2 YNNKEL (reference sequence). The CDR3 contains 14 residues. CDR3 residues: CASSQGGAKNIQYF. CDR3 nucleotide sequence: TGTGCCAGCAGTCAAGGGGGGGCCAAAAACATTCAGTACTTC.

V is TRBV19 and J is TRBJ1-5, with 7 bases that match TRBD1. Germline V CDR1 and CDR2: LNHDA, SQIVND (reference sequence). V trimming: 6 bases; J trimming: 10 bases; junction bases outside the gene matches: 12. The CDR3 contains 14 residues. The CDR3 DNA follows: TGTGCCAGTAGGCAAGACAGGGCCGGGGGACCCCAGCATTTT. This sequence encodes CASRQDRAGGPQHF.

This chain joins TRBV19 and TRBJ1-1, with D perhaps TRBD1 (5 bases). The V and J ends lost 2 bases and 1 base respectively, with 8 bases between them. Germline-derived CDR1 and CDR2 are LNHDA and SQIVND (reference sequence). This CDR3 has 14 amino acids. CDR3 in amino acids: CASSILQGNTEAFF. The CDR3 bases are TGTGCCAGTAGTATACTTCAGGGGAACACTGAAGCTTTCTTT.

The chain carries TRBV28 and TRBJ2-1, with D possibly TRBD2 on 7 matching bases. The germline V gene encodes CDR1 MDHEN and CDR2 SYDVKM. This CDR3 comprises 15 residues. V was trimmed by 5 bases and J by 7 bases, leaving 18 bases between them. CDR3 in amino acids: CASSPFRGAENEQFF. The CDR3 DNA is TGTGCCAGCAGTCCATTTCGGGGGGCGGAAAATGAGCAGTTCTTC.

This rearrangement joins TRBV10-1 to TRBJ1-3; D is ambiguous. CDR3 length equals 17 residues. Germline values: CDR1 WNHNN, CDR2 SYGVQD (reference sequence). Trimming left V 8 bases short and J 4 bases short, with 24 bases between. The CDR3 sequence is CASPPGQTRKSGNTIYF. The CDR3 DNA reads TGCGCCAGCCCCCCGGGCCAGACGCGTAAATCCGGAAACACCATATATTTT.

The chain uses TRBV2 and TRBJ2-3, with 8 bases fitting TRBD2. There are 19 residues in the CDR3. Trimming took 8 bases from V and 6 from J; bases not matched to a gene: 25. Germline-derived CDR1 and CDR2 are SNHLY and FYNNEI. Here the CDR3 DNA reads TGTGCCAGCGCCTCCGGGGGTGTAGGCGGGGGGAGGTCGGGCGATACGCAGTATTTT. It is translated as CASASGGVGGGRSGDTQYF. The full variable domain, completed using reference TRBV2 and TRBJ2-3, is EPEVTQTPSHQVTQMGQEVILRCVPISNHLYFYWYRQILGQKVEFLVSFYNNEISEKSEIFDDQFSVERPDGSNFTLKIRSTKLEDSAMYFCASASGGVGGGRSGDTQYFGPGTRLTVL.

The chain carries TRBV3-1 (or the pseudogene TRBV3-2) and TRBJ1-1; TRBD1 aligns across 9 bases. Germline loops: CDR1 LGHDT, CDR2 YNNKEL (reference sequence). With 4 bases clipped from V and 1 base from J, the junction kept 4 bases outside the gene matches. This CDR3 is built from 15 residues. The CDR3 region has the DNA TGTGCCAGCAGCCCCCCGGGACAGGGGAACACTGAAGCTTTCTTT. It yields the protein CASSPPGQGNTEAFF.

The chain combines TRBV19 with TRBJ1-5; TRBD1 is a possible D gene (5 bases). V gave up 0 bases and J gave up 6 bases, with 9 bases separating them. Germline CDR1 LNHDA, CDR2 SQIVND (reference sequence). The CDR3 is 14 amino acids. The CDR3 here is CASSIDGTGQPQHF. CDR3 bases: TGTGCCAGTAGTATAGACGGGACCGGTCAGCCCCAGCATTTT.

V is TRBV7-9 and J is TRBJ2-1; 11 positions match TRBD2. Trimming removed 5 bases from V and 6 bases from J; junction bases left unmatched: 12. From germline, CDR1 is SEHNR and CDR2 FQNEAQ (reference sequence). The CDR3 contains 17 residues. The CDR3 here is CASSRTNIAGGLNEQFF. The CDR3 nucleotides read TGTGCCAGCAGCAGAACTAATATAGCGGGGGGGCTCAATGAGCAGTTCTTC.

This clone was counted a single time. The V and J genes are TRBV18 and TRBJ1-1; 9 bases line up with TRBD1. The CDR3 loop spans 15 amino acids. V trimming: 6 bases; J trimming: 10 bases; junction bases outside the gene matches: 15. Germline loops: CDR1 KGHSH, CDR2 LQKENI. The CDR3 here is CASSPSRDRDYRAFF. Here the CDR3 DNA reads TGTGCCAGCTCGCCAAGCAGGGACAGGGATTATCGAGCTTTCTTT.

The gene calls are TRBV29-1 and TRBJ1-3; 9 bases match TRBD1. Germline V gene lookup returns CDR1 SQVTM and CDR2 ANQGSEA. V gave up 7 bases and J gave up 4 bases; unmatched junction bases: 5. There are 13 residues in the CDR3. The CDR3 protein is CSAVQGAGNTIYF. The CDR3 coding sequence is TGCAGCGCTGTACAGGGGGCGGGAAACACCATATATTTT. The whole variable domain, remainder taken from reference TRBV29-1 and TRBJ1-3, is SAVISQKPSRDICQRGTSLTIQCQVDSQVTMMFWYRQQPGQSLTLIATANQGSEATYESGFVIDKFPISRPNLTFSTLTVSNMSPEDSSIYLCSAVQGAGNTIYFGEGSWLTVV.

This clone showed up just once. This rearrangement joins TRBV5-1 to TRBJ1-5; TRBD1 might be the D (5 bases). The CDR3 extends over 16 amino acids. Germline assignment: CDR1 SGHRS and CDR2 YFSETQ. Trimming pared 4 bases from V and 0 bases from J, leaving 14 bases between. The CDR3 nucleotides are TGCGCCAGCAGCCTGGTGGGGCCCGATAGCAATCAGCCCCAGCATTTT. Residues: CASSLVGPDSNQPQHF.

In nucleotides, the CDR3 is TGTGCCAGCAGTGACAATTTCAGGACAGGGATCCCCGGGGAGCTGTTTTTT. Protein sequence: CASSDNFRTGIPGELFF. The rearrangement links TRBV6-4 to TRBJ2-2, with 8 bases matching TRBD1. The germline CDR1 and CDR2 sequences are MRHNA and SNTAGT. The CDR3 is made up of 17 amino acids. The J segment lost 6 bases and the V segment lost 2 bases, leaving 11 bases of the junction unmatched.

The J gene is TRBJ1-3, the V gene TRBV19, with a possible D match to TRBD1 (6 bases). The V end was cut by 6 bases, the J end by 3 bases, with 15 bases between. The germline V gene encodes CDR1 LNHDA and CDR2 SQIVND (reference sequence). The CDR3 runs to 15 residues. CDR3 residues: CASSRVQGFGNTIYF. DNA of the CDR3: TGTGCCAGTAGCCGTGTACAGGGATTTGGAAACACCATATATTTT.